This paragraph covers one TCR beta chain sequence. What it binds is unknown. These data come from a study of T cell repertoires in cytomegalovirus infection. The overall study: Recently identified HLA-C-restricted CMV epitopes and well-studied HLA-B-restricted CMV epitopes were used by the study. Shared public TCR beta signatures pointed to both CMV infection and a matching HLA type. The study's findings and limits: What dominated the ex vivo response were HLA-C-restricted CMV-specific TCR beta clonotypes.

TCRdb reanalysed the reads using MiXCR and keeps one entry per CDR3 protein. Of fewer than 65,000 distinct CDR3 sequences listed, roughly 20% are singletons. The germline V gene has CDR1 SGHTA and CDR2 FQGNSA. This CDR3 is built from 16 residues. Trimming left V 1 base short and J 0 bases short, with 12 bases between. This chain links TRBV7-2 with TRBJ2-5; perhaps TRBD1 as D (7 bases). This TCR came from a human donor in good health (CMV status not recorded). Some clones in this sample may be carry-over from other donors' samples. The material sequenced was CD8+ T cells from cultured PBMCs, taken from culture after CMV antigen stimulation. The CDR3 reads CASSLGAGQYQETQYF. The CDR3 DNA follows: TGTGCCAGCAGCTTAGGGGCGGGACAGTACCAAGAGACCCAGTACTTC.